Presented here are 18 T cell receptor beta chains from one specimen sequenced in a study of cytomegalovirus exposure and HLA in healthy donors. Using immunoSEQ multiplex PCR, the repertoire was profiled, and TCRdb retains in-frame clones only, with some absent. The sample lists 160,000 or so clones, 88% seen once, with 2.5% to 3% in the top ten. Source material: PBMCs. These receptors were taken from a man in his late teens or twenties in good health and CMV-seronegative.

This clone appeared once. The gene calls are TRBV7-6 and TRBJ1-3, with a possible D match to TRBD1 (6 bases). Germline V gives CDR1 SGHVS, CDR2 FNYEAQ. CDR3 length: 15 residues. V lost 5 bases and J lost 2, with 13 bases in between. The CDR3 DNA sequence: TGTGCCAGCAGCGACGCAGGGGATACTGGAAACACCATATATTTT. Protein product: CASSDAGDTGNTIYF.

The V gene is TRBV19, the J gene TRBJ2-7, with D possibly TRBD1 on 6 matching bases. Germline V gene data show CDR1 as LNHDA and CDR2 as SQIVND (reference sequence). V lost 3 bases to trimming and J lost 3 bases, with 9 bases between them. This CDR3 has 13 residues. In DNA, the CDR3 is TGTGCCAGTAGTATGGGGGCCGACTACGAGCAGTACTTC. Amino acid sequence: CASSMGADYEQYF.

CDR3 amino acids: CASGSEAGTGDTDTQYF. CDR3 in DNA: TGTGCTAGTGGTTCTGAGGCCGGGACAGGGGACACAGATACGCAGTATTTT. This chain links TRBV12-5 with TRBJ2-3; TRBD1 matches 10 bases. Germline loops: CDR1 LGHNT, CDR2 FRNRAP. Trimming took 4 bases from V and 2 from J; bases not matched to a gene: 9. The CDR3 sequence is 17 residues long. Full variable domain (missing parts from reference TRBV12-5 and TRBJ2-3): DARVTQTPRHKVTEMGQEVTMRCQPILGHNTVFWYRQTMMQGLELLAYFRNRAPLDDSGMPKDRFSAEMPDATLATLKIQPSEPRDSAVYFCASGSEAGTGDTDTQYFGPGTRLTVL.

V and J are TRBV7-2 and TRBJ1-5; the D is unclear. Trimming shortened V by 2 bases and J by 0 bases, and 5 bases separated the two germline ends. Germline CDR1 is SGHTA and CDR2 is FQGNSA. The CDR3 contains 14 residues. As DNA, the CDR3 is TGTGCCAGCAGCTTAATAGATAGCAATCAGCCCCAGCATTTT. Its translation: CASSLIDSNQPQHF.

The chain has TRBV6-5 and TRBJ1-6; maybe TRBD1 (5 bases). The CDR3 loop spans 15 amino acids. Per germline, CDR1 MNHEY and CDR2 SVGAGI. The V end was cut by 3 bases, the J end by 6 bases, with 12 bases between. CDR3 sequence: CASSYVTALNSPLHF. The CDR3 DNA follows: TGTGCCAGCAGTTATGTGACAGCCCTTAATTCACCCCTCCACTTT.

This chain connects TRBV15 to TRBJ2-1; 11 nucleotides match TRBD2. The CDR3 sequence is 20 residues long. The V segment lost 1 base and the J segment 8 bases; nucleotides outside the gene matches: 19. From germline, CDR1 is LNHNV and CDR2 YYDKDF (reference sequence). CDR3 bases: TGTGCCACCAGCAGAGGAAGGTCTCTAGCGGGAGGCGGGCGGGGGGATGAGCAGTTCTTC. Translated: CATSRGRSLAGGGRGDEQFF.

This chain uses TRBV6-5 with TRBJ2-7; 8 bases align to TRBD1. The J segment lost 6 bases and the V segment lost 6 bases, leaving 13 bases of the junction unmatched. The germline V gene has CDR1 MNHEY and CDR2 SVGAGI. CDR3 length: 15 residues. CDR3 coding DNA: TGTGCCAGCAGCCGACTGGGGACAGGAGTTGGCGAGCAGTACTTC. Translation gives CASSRLGTGVGEQYF.

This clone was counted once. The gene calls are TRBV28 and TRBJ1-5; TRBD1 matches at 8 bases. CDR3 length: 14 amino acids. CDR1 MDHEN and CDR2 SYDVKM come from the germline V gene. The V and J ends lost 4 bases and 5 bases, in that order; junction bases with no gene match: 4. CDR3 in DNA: TGTGCCAGCAGTTCCGAGACAGGGGATCAGCCCCAGCATTTT. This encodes CASSSETGDQPQHF.

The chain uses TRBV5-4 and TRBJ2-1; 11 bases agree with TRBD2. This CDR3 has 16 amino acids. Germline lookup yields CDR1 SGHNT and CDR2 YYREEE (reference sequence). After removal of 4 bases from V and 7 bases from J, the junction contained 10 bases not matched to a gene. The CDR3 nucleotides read TGTGCCAGCAGCCCCCCCCTAGCGGGAGGTCGGAATGAGCAGTTCTTC. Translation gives CASSPPLAGGRNEQFF.

In nucleotides, the CDR3 is TGCGCCAGCAGCCGAGCGGGAGATACAGATACGCAGTATTTT. Amino acid sequence: CASSRAGDTDTQYF. The chain links TRBV4-1 to TRBJ2-3; 8 positions agree with TRBD2. Germline V CDR1 and CDR2: MGHRA, YSYEKL. This CDR3 spans 14 amino acids. Unmatched junction bases numbered 3, after V lost 4 bases and J lost 3 bases.

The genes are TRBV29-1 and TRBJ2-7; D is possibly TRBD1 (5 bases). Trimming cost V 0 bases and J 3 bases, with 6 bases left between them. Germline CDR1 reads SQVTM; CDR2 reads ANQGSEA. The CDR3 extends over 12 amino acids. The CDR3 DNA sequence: TGCAGCGTTGAAGAAGGGGTCTACGAGCAGTACTTC. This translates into CSVEEGVYEQYF.

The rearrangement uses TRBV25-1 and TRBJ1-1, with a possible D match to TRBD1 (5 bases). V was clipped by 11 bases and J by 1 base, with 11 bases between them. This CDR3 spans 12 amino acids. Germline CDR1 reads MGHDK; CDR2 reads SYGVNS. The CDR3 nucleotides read TGTGCCTCAGGGTGGGCGAACACTGAAGCTTTCTTT. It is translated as CASGWANTEAFF.

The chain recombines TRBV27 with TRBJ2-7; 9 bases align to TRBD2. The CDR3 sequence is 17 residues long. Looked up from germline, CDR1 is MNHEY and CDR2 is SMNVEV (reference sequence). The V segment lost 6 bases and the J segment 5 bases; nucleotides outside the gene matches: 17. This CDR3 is CASSPLAGASRRDEQYF. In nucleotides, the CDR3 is TGTGCCAGCAGCCCCTTAGCGGGAGCGTCCCGAAGGGACGAGCAGTACTTC.

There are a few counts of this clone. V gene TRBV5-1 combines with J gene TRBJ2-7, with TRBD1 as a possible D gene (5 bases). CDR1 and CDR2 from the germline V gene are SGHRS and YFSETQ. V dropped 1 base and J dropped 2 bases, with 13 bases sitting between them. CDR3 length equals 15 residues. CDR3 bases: TGCGCCAGCAGCTTGTACGGCTCAGGGACCTACGAGCAGTACTTC. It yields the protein CASSLYGSGTYEQYF. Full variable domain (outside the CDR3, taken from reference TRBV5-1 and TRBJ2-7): KAGVTQTPRYLIKTRGQQVTLSCSPISGHRSVSWYQQTPGQGLQFLFEYFSETQRNKGNFPGRFSGRQFSNSRSEMNVSTLELGDSALYLCASSLYGSGTYEQYFGPGTRLTVT.

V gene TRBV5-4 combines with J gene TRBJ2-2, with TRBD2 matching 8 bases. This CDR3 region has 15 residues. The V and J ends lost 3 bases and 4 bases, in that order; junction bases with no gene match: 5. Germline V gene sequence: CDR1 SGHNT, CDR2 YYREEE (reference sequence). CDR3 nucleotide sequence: TGTGCCAGCAGCTCCGGGGGGGTGCGCACCGGGGAGCTGTTTTTT. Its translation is CASSSGGVRTGELFF.

The CDR3 DNA reads as TGTGCCAGTAGTAAGTGGGACTCTCCGGGACATGGCTACACCTTC. It codes for CASSKWDSPGHGYTF. The rearrangement joins TRBV19 to TRBJ1-2; maybe TRBD1 (5 bases). With 4 bases removed from V and 6 bases from J, the gap between germline ends came to 18 bases. The CDR3 is made up of 15 amino acids. Germline CDR1 is LNHDA and CDR2 is SQIVND (reference sequence). The whole variable domain, remainder taken from reference TRBV19 and TRBJ1-2, is DGGITQSPKYLFRKEGQNVTLSCEQNLNHDAMYWYRQDPGQGLRLIYYSQIVNDFQKGDIAEGYSVSREKKESFPLTVTSAQKNPTAFYLCASSKWDSPGHGYTFGSGTRLTVV.

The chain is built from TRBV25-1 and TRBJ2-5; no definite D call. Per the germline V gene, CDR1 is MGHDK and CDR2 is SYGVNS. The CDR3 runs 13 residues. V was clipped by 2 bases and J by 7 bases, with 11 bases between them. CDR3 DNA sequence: TGTGCCAGCAGTGAAGATAGCCGCGGGACCCAGTACTTC. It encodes CASSEDSRGTQYF.

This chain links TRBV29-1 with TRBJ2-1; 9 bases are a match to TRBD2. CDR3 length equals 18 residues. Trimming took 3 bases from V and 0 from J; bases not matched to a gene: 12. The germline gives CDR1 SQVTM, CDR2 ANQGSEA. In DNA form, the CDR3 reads TGCAGCGTTGACCCGACATACCTAGCGGGAAGCTCCTACAATGAGCAGTTCTTC. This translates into CSVDPTYLAGSSYNEQFF.